This is a list of T cell receptor beta chains from one sample in a study of somatic mutations in cytotoxic T cells in rheumatoid arthritis. Sequenced by immunoSEQ multiplex PCR; TCRdb stores in-frame clones only, minus some. Of more than 15,000 clones in the sample, around 67% were seen once. The sample comprised CD8+ T cells sorted from blood. The source of these receptors is a woman aged 55-70 years in good health. Both conserved end residues are part of each CDR3. A D gene is named only where the DNA matches it firmly. Size tells how often a clone was seen (once, few, many) or the class of an expanded clone, and some rows leave it out.

D gene	V gene	J gene	clone size	CDR3 DNA	CDR3 protein
TRBD1	TRBV7-2	TRBJ1-5	-	TGTGCCAGCAGCTTAACAGGGGGCTCTTGGCCCCAGCATTTT	CASSLTGGSWPQHF
TRBD2	TRBV6-1	TRBJ2-7	-	TGTGCCAGCAGTTTAGTTGGGGGGGACTACGAGCAGTACTTC	CASSLVGGDYEQYF
-	TRBV10-1	TRBJ1-6	-	TGCGCCAGCAGTTACGGGGACAATTCACCCCTCCACTTT	CASSYGDNSPLHF
TRBD1	TRBV11-2	TRBJ1-6	-	TGTGCCAGCAGCTTAGCGGGGACAGGGGAATCCTATAATTCACCCCTCCACTTT	CASSLAGTGESYNSPLHF
TRBD1	TRBV10-2	TRBJ1-2	few	TGCGCCAGCAGCTGGGACAGTCGAGGGGGCCATGATGGCTACACCTTC	CASSWDSRGGHDGYTF
TRBD1	TRBV6-1	TRBJ2-6	once	TGTGCCAGCAGCAGGGGGTCTGGGGCCAACGTCCTGACTTTC	CASSRGSGANVLTF
-	TRBV6-5	TRBJ2-3	-	TGTGCCAGCAGCCCGGACTTCACAGATACGCAGTATTTT	CASSPDFTDTQYF
TRBD2	TRBV9	TRBJ2-3	once	TGTGCCAGCAGCGTAGAGGGCGGGAGCCCAGATACGCAGTATTTT	CASSVEGGSPDTQYF
-	TRBV7-9	TRBJ2-2	-	TGTGCCAGCAGCCGAAGGAGGAACACCGGGGAGCTGTTTTTT	CASSRRRNTGELFF
-	TRBV30	TRBJ2-5	-	TGTGCCTGGAGCGCAGGCACTATGGCTGGAGAGACCCAGTACTTC	CAWSAGTMAGETQYF
-	TRBV7-8	TRBJ2-7	-	TGTGCCAGCAGCTTTGAACAGGGCGTTGACGAGCAGTACTTC	CASSFEQGVDEQYF
TRBD2	TRBV14	TRBJ2-2	once	TGTGCCAGCAGCCAAGTAGCGGGATCGAACACCGGGGAGCTGTTTTTT	CASSQVAGSNTGELFF
-	TRBV5-8	TRBJ1-2	-	TGTGCCAGCAGCTTGGGACGGCGCGGCTACACCTTC	CASSLGRRGYTF
TRBD2	TRBV7-9	TRBJ2-7	-	TGTGCCAGCAGCCGCCCAGCGGGACCCGACGAGCAGTACTTC	CASSRPAGPDEQYF
TRBD1	TRBV29-1	TRBJ2-7	medium-sized	TGCAGCGTTGAGACGGGACAGGGCTACGAGCAGTACTTC	CSVETGQGYEQYF
-	TRBV7-9	TRBJ2-7	-	TGTGCCAATACGGGGGCCTACGAGCAGTACTTC	CANTGAYEQYF
-	TRBV7-8	TRBJ2-7	-	TGTGCCAGCAGCACCACAGGGCTTTCAAGCTCCTACGAGCAGTACTTC	CASSTTGLSSSYEQYF
-	TRBV12-5	TRBJ1-2	-	TGTGCTAGTGGCTCGGAGGGTTACTATGGCTACACCTTC	CASGSEGYYGYTF
TRBD2	TRBV27	TRBJ2-7	-	TGTGCCAGCAGTTTCTCCCTAGCGGGAGGCTACGAGCAGTACTTC	CASSFSLAGGYEQYF
-	TRBV4-1	TRBJ1-1	medium-sized	TGCGCCAGCAGCCAAGATCCAGGATTGGGTGAAGCTTTCTTT	CASSQDPGLGEAFF
TRBD2	TRBV9	TRBJ2-7	-	TGTGCCAGCAGCGAGAGCCCGAGCGGGAGCCCCTACGAGCAGTACTTC	CASSESPSGSPYEQYF
-	TRBV5-4	TRBJ1-1	-	TGTGCCAGCAGCCCTAGACAGAACACTGAAGCTTTCTTT	CASSPRQNTEAFF